These T cell receptor beta chains were read from a single sample in a study of monozygotic twins with inflammatory bowel disease. TCRdb re-analyzed the 5' RACE reads; it lists each CDR3 protein once, without DNA. The sample's table shows about 380,000 distinct CDR3 sequences. Source material: blood. All receptors derive from a human donor with ulcerative colitis or Crohn's disease, or a healthy co-twin of an affected twin (not recorded which). The CDR3 runs from the conserved cysteine through the conserved F or W.

j_gene: TRBJ1-1
v_gene: TRBV19
CDR3aa: CASSIWGANTEAFF

j_gene: TRBJ2-2
v_gene: TRBV6-2/TRBV6-3
CDR3aa: CASSYGRVNTGELFF

j_gene: TRBJ2-3
v_gene: TRBV28
CDR3aa: CASSSGTARGDTQYF

j_gene: TRBJ2-2
v_gene: TRBV7-3
CDR3aa: CASSPTTSGAITGELFF

j_gene: TRBJ1-1
v_gene: TRBV7-9
CDR3aa: CASSRDIPEAFF

j_gene: TRBJ2-1
v_gene: TRBV11-2
CDR3aa: CASSFNLVGEQFF

j_gene: TRBJ2-3
v_gene: TRBV4-3
CDR3aa: CASSPLFLAASTDTQYF

j_gene: TRBJ2-7
v_gene: TRBV20-1
CDR3aa: CSASLSISGTYEQYF

j_gene: TRBJ2-7
v_gene: TRBV7-3
CDR3aa: CASSLAGGPLNEQYF

j_gene: TRBJ2-2
v_gene: TRBV5-4
CDR3aa: CASSIKRQGAGELFF

j_gene: TRBJ1-2
v_gene: TRBV7-2
CDR3aa: CASSLAVDRGYTF

j_gene: TRBJ2-5
v_gene: TRBV21-1
CDR3aa: CASSKGRYRETQYF

j_gene: TRBJ1-1
v_gene: TRBV5-1
CDR3aa: CASSLVVGYEAFF

j_gene: TRBJ1-2
v_gene: TRBV9
CDR3aa: CASSVYVSGGYTF

j_gene: TRBJ1-4
v_gene: TRBV6-1
CDR3aa: CASSADRANEKLFF

j_gene: TRBJ2-2
v_gene: TRBV4-3
CDR3aa: CASSQDLIGATGELFF

j_gene: TRBJ2-5
v_gene: TRBV20-1
CDR3aa: CSASSDDRAVRETQYF

j_gene: TRBJ2-7
v_gene: TRBV12-3/TRBV12-4
CDR3aa: CASSRSLGPEQYF